Following are 3 T cell receptor beta chains from one sample sequenced in a study of T-cell reconstitution after alpha-beta-depleted transplantation in children. It was with unique molecular identifiers that the TCRbeta library was prepared. MiXCR, run by TCRdb on the PCR reads, gives a single entry per CDR3 protein. Here the sample spans around 200,000 distinct CDR3 sequences, approximately 15% being singletons. This specimen consisted of PBMCs, mostly from graft donor cells, obtained 360 days after TCRalphabeta/CD19-depleted stem cell transplant. All receptors derive from a male patient aged 2 to 9 who had a stem cell transplant for acute lymphoblastic leukemia, so the T cells may come from the graft donor.

The V call is TRBV5-1, the J call TRBJ2-6; 11 bases agree with TRBD1. CDR1 is SGHRS, CDR2 YFSETQ, per germline. V dropped 4 bases and J dropped 3; count of bases not matched to a gene: 9. The CDR3 has 18 amino acids. The CDR3 sequence: CASSTGQGALDGANVLTF. In nucleotides, the CDR3 is TGCGCCAGCAGCACCGGACAGGGGGCGCTGGATGGGGCCAACGTCCTGACTTTC.

This clonotype was seen more than once but under ten times. The chain carries TRBV3-1 and TRBJ2-3; 8 nucleotides match TRBD2. Germline trimming cut 2 bases from V and 1 base from J; bases unmatched to any gene: 5. Germline CDR1 is LGHDT and CDR2 is YNNKEL (reference sequence). The CDR3 extends over 16 amino acids. DNA of the CDR3: TGTGCCAGCAGCCAACCGAGCGGGGGACGCACAGATACGCAGTATTTT. It is translated as CASSQPSGGRTDTQYF.

This clonotype was recorded at least ten times. The chain combines TRBV25-1 with TRBJ2-3; perhaps D is TRBD1 or TRBD2 (5 bases each). V dropped 1 base and J dropped 4 bases, with 9 bases sitting between them. This CDR3 has 14 amino acids. Germline V lookup: CDR1 MGHDK, CDR2 SYGVNS. The CDR3 protein is CASSELGVPDTQYF. The CDR3 region has the DNA TGTGCCAGCAGTGAATTGGGGGTCCCAGATACGCAGTATTTT.